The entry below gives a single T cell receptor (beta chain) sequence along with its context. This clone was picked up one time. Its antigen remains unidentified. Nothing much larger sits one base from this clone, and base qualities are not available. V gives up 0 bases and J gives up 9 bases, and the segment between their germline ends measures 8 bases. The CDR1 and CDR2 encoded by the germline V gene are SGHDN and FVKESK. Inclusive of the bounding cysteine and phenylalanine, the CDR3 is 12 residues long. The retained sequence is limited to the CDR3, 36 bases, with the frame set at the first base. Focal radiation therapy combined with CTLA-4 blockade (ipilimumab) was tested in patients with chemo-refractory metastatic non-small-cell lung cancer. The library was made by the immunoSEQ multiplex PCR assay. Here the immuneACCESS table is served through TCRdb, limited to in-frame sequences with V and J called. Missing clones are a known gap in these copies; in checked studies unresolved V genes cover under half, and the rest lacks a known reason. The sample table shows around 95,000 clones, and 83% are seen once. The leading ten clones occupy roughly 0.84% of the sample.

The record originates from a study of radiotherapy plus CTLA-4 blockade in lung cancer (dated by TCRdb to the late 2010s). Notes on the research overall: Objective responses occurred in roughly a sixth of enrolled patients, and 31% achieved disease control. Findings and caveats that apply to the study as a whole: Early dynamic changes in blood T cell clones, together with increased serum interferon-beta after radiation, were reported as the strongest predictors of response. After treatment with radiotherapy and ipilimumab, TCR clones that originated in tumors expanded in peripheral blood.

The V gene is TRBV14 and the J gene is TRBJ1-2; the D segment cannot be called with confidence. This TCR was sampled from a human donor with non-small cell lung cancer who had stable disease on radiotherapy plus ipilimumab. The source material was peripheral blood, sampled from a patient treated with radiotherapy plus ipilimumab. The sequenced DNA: TGTGCCAGCAGCCAAGACGGTCGACGCTACACCTTC. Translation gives CASSQDGRRYTF.